This T cell receptor (beta chain) stems from a study of beta chain features in type 1 diabetes. General study results and limits: Across all four CD4+ subsets, people with type 1 diabetes showed modestly shorter TCRB CDR3s. Relative to healthy donors, patients appeared to have naive, central memory and Treg TCRB repertoires that were more similar.

This clone showed up just a few times. Its antigen is undetermined. TCRB transcripts that were expressed got sequenced, as all of the isolated RNA had been reverse transcribed. Using immunoSEQ multiplex PCR, the repertoire was profiled, and TCRdb retains in-frame clones only, with some absent. This sample has 100,000 to 150,000 clones; roughly 17% occur once, and the top ten carry 2% to 3%. V was trimmed by 5 bases and J by 4 bases, leaving 12 bases between them. CDR1 MNHEY and CDR2 SMNVEV come from the germline V gene (reference sequence). The CDR3 is made up of 14 amino acids. Each sorted fraction was over 95% pure.

The sample was central memory CD4+ T cells from blood. This clonotype was sampled from a man younger than 35 with type 1 diabetes. V and J are TRBV27 and TRBJ2-1; no firm D call. The CDR3 nucleotides are TGTGCCAGCAGTCCCGTGGCCAATTACAATGAGCAGTTCTTC. Its translation: CASSPVANYNEQFF.